The 27 T cell receptor beta chains in this list originate from one sample, sequenced in a study of T-cell memory formation after mild COVID-19. TCRdb independently ran MiXCR on the 5' RACE reads; one entry per CDR3 protein. The repertoire consists of some 450,000 distinct CDR3 sequences, with approximately 18% occurring once and the leading ten covering about a fifth. The sample taken for sequencing was PBMCs or a T cell subset sorted from them (not recorded which). The receptors stem from a man aged 18-30 years who had mild COVID-19 (a few samples of this study predate the infection). Cell type and time point are not known.

This clonotype was observed a handful of times. The J gene is TRBJ1-6, the V gene TRBV7-9, with D uncertain. V gave up 1 base and J gave up 5 bases, with 9 bases separating them. Germline V CDR1 and CDR2: SEHNR, FQNEAQ (reference sequence). This CDR3 comprises 15 residues. The CDR3 DNA reads TGTGCCAGCAGCTTAGAGGGTTTCGATAATTCACCCCTCCACTTT. Translation: CASSLEGFDNSPLHF. Full variable domain (rest looked up from reference TRBV7-9 and TRBJ1-6): DTGVSQNPRHKITKRGQNVTFRCDPISEHNRLYWYRQTLGQGPEFLTYFQNEAQLEKSRLLSDRFSAERPKGSFSTLEIQRTEQGDSAMYLCASSLEGFDNSPLHFGNGTRLTVT.

This sequence joins TRBV7-2 and TRBJ1-1; 7 nucleotides match TRBD1. In germline, CDR1 is SGHTA, CDR2 FQGNSA. The CDR3 is 14 residues long. The V segment lost 3 bases and the J segment 4 bases; nucleotides outside the gene matches: 5. The CDR3 protein is CASSFDRVSTEAFF. The CDR3 DNA follows: TGTGCCAGCAGCTTTGACAGGGTGAGCACTGAAGCTTTCTTT.

The table lists this clonotype with a few counts. The genes are TRBV5-1 and TRBJ2-3, with a possible D match to TRBD1 (6 bases). V lost 0 bases and J 5 bases, leaving 16 bases between the germline ends. This CDR3 region has 16 residues. Germline V lookup: CDR1 SGHRS, CDR2 YFSETQ. The CDR3 spells CASSLEGGSGVDTQYF. In nucleotides, the CDR3 is TGCGCCAGCAGCTTGGAAGGGGGTTCCGGGGTAGATACGCAGTATTTT.

This chain joins TRBV5-1 and TRBJ1-1, with TRBD1 matching over 9 bases. Germline CDR1 and CDR2: SGHRS and YFSETQ. The junction had 8 bases not matched to a gene; V was cut back by 0 bases and J by 5 bases. CDR3 length: 16 amino acids. The CDR3 spells CASSLANTGGGTEAFF. The DNA for the CDR3 is TGCGCCAGCAGCTTGGCAAATACAGGGGGCGGGACTGAAGCTTTCTTT.

This chain uses TRBV28 with TRBJ1-4; D ambiguous. With 7 bases removed from V and 3 bases from J, the gap between germline ends came to 18 bases. Germline V lookup: CDR1 MDHEN, CDR2 SYDVKM. The CDR3 covers 16 residues. CDR3 region: CASKFAGISANEKLFF. The CDR3 DNA follows: TGTGCCAGCAAGTTTGCGGGGATTTCGGCTAATGAAAAACTGTTTTTT. The complete variable domain, with remaining parts taken from reference TRBV28 and TRBJ1-4, reads DVKVTQSSRYLVKRTGEKVFLECVQDMDHENMFWYRQDPGLGLRLIYFSYDVKMKEKGDIPEGYSVSREKKERFSLILESASTNQTSMYLCASKFAGISANEKLFFGSGTQLSVL.

The J gene is TRBJ2-1, the V gene TRBV10-3; D is perhaps TRBD1 (5 bases). CDR3 length equals 11 residues. Trimming pared 8 bases from V and 10 bases from J, leaving 12 bases between. Germline V gene lookup returns CDR1 ENHRY and CDR2 SYGVKD. CDR3 DNA sequence: TGTGCCATCGGAGACAGACGAGAGCAGTTCTTC. Protein product: CAIGDRREQFF.

The V and J genes are TRBV7-9 and TRBJ1-2; D perhaps matches TRBD1 (5 bases). V lost 3 bases and J lost 8, with 10 bases in between. The CDR3 consists of 12 residues. The V gene's germline CDR1 is SEHNR and CDR2 FQNEAQ (reference sequence). The CDR3 nucleotides read TGTGCCAGCAGCTTTCCAGGGCGAGGCTACACCTTC. This encodes CASSFPGRGYTF. The full variable domain, rest sourced from reference TRBV7-9 and TRBJ1-2, is DTGVSQNPRHKITKRGQNVTFRCDPISEHNRLYWYRQTLGQGPEFLTYFQNEAQLEKSRLLSDRFSAERPKGSFSTLEIQRTEQGDSAMYLCASSFPGRGYTFGSGTRLTVV.

Many counts were recorded for this clonotype. V usage is TRBV7-6 and J usage is TRBJ2-7, with D maybe TRBD1 (6 bases). The V gene's germline CDR1 is SGHVS and CDR2 FNYEAQ. The V end lost 1 base, the J end lost 3 bases, and 13 bases lay between the germline ends. The CDR3 spans 15 residues. CDR3: CASSLDRGGIYEQYF. Written as DNA, the CDR3 is TGTGCCAGCAGCTTAGATCGAGGGGGAATCTACGAGCAGTACTTC. The whole variable domain, remainder taken from reference TRBV7-6 and TRBJ2-7, is GAGVSQSPRYKVTKRGQDVALRCDPISGHVSLYWYRQALGQGPEFLTYFNYEAQQDKSGLPNDRFSAERPEGSISTLTIQRTEQRDSAMYRCASSLDRGGIYEQYFGPGTRLTVT.

This chain joins TRBV7-3 and TRBJ1-2; D remains unclear. This CDR3 has 14 amino acids. Germline CDR1 and CDR2: SGHTA and FQGTGA. V gave up 0 bases and J gave up 2 bases, with 7 bases separating them. CDR3 residues: CASSLTPGNYGYTF. DNA for the CDR3: TGTGCCAGCAGCTTAACCCCCGGAAACTATGGCTACACCTTC.

The V and J genes are TRBV5-1 and TRBJ1-1; D gene uncertain. The V end was cut by 1 base, the J end by 2 bases, with 12 bases between. In germline, CDR1 is SGHRS, CDR2 YFSETQ. This CDR3 comprises 15 residues. CDR3 protein: CASSLFDLGNTEAFF. The DNA of the CDR3 is TGCGCCAGCAGCTTGTTCGACTTGGGTAACACTGAAGCTTTCTTT.

This clonotype was observed a handful of times. The chain links TRBV6-6 to TRBJ1-5; 8 bases are a match to TRBD1. Trimming cost V 7 bases and J 7 bases; bases outside gene matches: 9. Germline V gives CDR1 MNHNY, CDR2 SVGAGI (reference sequence). This CDR3 has 14 amino acids. The CDR3 sequence is CASKKGQGRQPQHF. The CDR3 bases are TGTGCCAGCAAAAAAGGACAGGGACGGCAGCCCCAGCATTTT.

The rearrangement links TRBV2 to TRBJ2-2, with D perhaps given as TRBD1 or TRBD2 (5 bases each). V gave up 1 base and J gave up 6 bases, with 12 bases separating them. The CDR3 has 15 residues. Germline CDR1 SNHLY, CDR2 FYNNEI. CDR3 bases: TGTGCCAGCAGTGAAGTCGCCTTGGGGGCCGGGGAGCTGTTTTTT. Its translation is CASSEVALGAGELFF.

The chain couples TRBV27 to TRBJ2-7; D is perhaps TRBD1 or TRBD2 (5 bases each). V shed 2 bases and J shed 6 bases, with 17 bases lying between them. Germline V gene lookup returns CDR1 MNHEY and CDR2 SMNVEV (reference sequence). The CDR3 is 15 residues long. The CDR3 sequence: CASSLSSGALGEQYF. For the CDR3, the DNA is TGTGCCAGCAGTTTAAGTTCCGGGGCTCTCGGCGAGCAGTACTTC.

V and J are TRBV7-9 and TRBJ2-7; TRBD1 agrees at 7 bases. V lost 3 bases and J lost 3; bases outside the gene matches: 5. The CDR3 runs to 14 residues. CDR1 is SEHNR and CDR2 is FQNEAQ in the germline V gene (reference sequence). The CDR3 loop reads CASSFTGDIYEQYV. The DNA for the CDR3 is TGTGCCAGCAGCTTTACAGGGGATATCTACGAGCAGTACGTC.

The chain links TRBV5-1 to TRBJ2-7, with D perhaps being TRBD1 or TRBD2 (5 bases each). The germline V gene has CDR1 SGHRS and CDR2 YFSETQ. V shed 4 bases and J shed 5 bases, with 22 bases lying between them. The CDR3 is made up of 16 amino acids. In DNA form, the CDR3 reads TGCGCCAGCAGCCCGGGTGACATTGGGGGTACGGACGAGCAGTACGTC. Its protein product is CASSPGDIGGTDEQYV.

The chain has TRBV7-9 and TRBJ2-7; tentatively, D is TRBD1 or TRBD2 (5 bases each). The germline CDR1 and CDR2 sequences are SEHNR and FQNEAQ (reference sequence). V was shortened by 4 bases and J by 3 bases, with 22 bases between the two germline ends. This CDR3 comprises 17 residues. The CDR3 region has the DNA TGTGCCAGCAGCTCCACCGGGACCCTGGGGCTGAACTACGAGCAGTACGTC. Translating it yields CASSSTGTLGLNYEQYV.

V and J are TRBV5-1 and TRBJ2-3; either TRBD1 or TRBD2 may supply D (5 bases each). The CDR3 sequence is 14 residues long. Trimming took 7 bases from V and 1 from J, leaving 13 bases between them. CDR1 SGHRS and CDR2 YFSETQ come from the germline V gene. CDR3 protein: CASGQGDRTDTQYF. CDR3 coding DNA: TGCGCCAGCGGGCAAGGGGACCGCACAGATACGCAGTATTTT.

The chain carries TRBV19 and TRBJ1-5; D is unclear. Germline values: CDR1 LNHDA, CDR2 SQIVND (reference sequence). V was cut by 5 bases and J by 3 bases, with 8 bases left in between. The CDR3 sequence is 13 residues long. The CDR3 loop is CASSLGFNQPQHF. The CDR3 DNA is TGTGCCAGTAGTTTGGGTTTCAATCAGCCCCAGCATTTT. The variable domain in full, completed from reference TRBV19 and TRBJ1-5, reads DGGITQSPKYLFRKEGQNVTLSCEQNLNHDAMYWYRQDPGQGLRLIYYSQIVNDFQKGDIAEGYSVSREKKESFPLTVTSAQKNPTAFYLCASSLGFNQPQHFGDGTRLSIL.

CDR3 bases: TGTGCCAGCAGGCTAGAGGAGGTTCAGCCCCAGCATTTT. Translation gives CASRLEEVQPQHF. The V gene is TRBV12-3 or TRBV12-4, the J gene TRBJ1-5; D not certain. V lost 6 bases and J lost 6, with 12 bases in between. CDR3 length equals 13 residues.

The genes are TRBV12-3 or TRBV12-4 and TRBJ1-4; tentative D call: TRBD1 (5 bases). The ends were cut back, 6 bases at V and 8 bases at J, with 25 bases in the middle. The CDR3 consists of 17 residues. CDR3 residues: CASSPFIPNVGGEKLFF. The CDR3 DNA reads TGTGCCAGCAGCCCCTTCATCCCTAACGTGGGGGGGGAAAAACTGTTTTTT.

This chain joins TRBV9 and TRBJ2-6; TRBD2 matches at 9 bases. J was trimmed by 5 bases and V by 4 bases; bases with no gene match: 10. The CDR3 is 17 amino acids. Per the germline V gene, CDR1 is SGDLS and CDR2 is YYNGEE. The CDR3 reads CASSLGLAERRANVLTF. The DNA of the CDR3 is TGTGCCAGCAGCTTGGGACTAGCTGAAAGACGGGCCAACGTCCTGACTTTC.

This clonotype came up many times. The genes are TRBV4-1 and TRBJ2-2, with TRBD1 identical over 11 bases. Germline V gene lookup returns CDR1 MGHRA and CDR2 YSYEKL. The CDR3 covers 19 residues. Trimming removed 1 base from V and 4 bases from J; junction bases left unmatched: 11. The CDR3, as DNA: TGCGCCAGCAGCCAAGCTCCGGACAGGGGGCCCTCGGGCACCGGGGAGCTGTTTTTT. Amino acid sequence: CASSQAPDRGPSGTGELFF.

Many counts were recorded for this clonotype. The chain has TRBV7-2 and TRBJ1-4; D perhaps matches TRBD1 (5 bases). Trimming took off 2 bases at V and 8 bases at J, with 12 bases between the two ends. Germline V CDR1 and CDR2: SGHTA, FQGNSA. The CDR3 consists of 14 residues. The CDR3 DNA is TGTGCCAGCAGCTTACAGGGCGCTTACGAAAAACTGTTTTTT. Protein: CASSLQGAYEKLFF.

The V gene is TRBV9, the J gene TRBJ1-1; TRBD1 agrees at 9 bases. Trimming removed 0 bases from V and 6 bases from J; junction bases left unmatched: 3. Germline CDR1 and CDR2: SGDLS and YYNGEE. The CDR3 loop spans 14 amino acids. The CDR3 is CASSVGGTGPEAFF. The CDR3, as DNA: TGTGCCAGCAGCGTAGGGGGGACAGGGCCTGAAGCTTTCTTT. Looking up the rest from reference TRBV9 and TRBJ1-1 gives the full variable domain: DSGVTQTPKHLITATGQRVTLRCSPRSGDLSVYWYQQSLDQGLQFLIQYYNGEERAKGNILERFSAQQFPDLHSELNLSSLELGDSALYFCASSVGGTGPEAFFGQGTRLTVV.

The CDR3 spells CASSLQGTQPQHF. The DNA for the CDR3 is TGTGCCAGTAGTCTACAGGGCACTCAGCCCCAGCATTTT. The chain has TRBV19 and TRBJ1-5; TRBD1 is a possible D gene (6 bases). This CDR3 has 13 amino acids. The germline CDR1 and CDR2 sequences are LNHDA and SQIVND (reference sequence). V was trimmed by 5 bases and J by 6 bases, leaving 11 bases between them.

V and J are TRBV7-2 and TRBJ2-1, with 9 positions matching TRBD2. The length of the CDR3 is 16 residues. Unmatched junction bases numbered 5, after V lost 1 base and J lost 4 bases. Germline values: CDR1 SGHTA, CDR2 FQGNSA. The CDR3 spells CASSLVAGVVYNEQFF. CDR3 DNA sequence: TGTGCCAGCAGCTTAGTAGCGGGGGTAGTATACAATGAGCAGTTCTTC.

The V gene is TRBV10-2, the J gene TRBJ1-2; maybe TRBD1 (5 bases). The CDR3 spans 11 residues. V was clipped by 7 bases and J by 14 bases, with 17 bases between them. Germline V CDR1 and CDR2: WSHSY, SAAADI. The CDR3 reads CASNQGLSLTF. In DNA, the CDR3 is TGCGCCAGCAATCAGGGTCTTAGTCTTACCTTC.